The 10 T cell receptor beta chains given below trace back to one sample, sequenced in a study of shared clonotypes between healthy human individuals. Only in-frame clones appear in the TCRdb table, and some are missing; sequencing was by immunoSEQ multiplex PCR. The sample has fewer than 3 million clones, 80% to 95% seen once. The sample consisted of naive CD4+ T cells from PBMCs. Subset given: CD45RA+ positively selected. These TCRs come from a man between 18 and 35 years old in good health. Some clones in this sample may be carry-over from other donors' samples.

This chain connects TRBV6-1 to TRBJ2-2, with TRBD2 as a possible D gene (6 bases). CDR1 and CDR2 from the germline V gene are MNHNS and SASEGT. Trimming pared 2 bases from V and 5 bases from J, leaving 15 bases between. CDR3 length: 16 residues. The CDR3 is CASSEYVGGGTGELFF. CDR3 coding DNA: TGTGCCAGCAGTGAATACGTGGGAGGAGGGACCGGGGAGCTGTTTTTT.

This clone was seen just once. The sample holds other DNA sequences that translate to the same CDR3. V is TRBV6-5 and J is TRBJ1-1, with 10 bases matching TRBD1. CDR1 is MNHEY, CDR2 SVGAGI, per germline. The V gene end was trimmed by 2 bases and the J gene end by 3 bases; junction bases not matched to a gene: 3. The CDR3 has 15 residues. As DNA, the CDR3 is TGTGCCAGCAGTTACGGGGACAGGGGAGACACTGAAGCTTTCTTT. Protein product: CASSYGDRGDTEAFF.

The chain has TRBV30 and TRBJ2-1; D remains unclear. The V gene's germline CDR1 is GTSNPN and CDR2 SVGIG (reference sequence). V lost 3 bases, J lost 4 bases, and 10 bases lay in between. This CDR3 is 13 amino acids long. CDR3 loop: CAWRGGRYNEQFF. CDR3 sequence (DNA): TGTGCCTGGAGGGGCGGACGTTACAATGAGCAGTTCTTC.

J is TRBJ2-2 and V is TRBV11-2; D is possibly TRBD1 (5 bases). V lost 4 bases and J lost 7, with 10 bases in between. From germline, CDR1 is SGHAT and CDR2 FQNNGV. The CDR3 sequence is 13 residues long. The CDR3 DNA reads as TGTGCCAGCAGCTCGAAAAGGGGCGGGGAGCTGTTTTTT. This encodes CASSSKRGGELFF.

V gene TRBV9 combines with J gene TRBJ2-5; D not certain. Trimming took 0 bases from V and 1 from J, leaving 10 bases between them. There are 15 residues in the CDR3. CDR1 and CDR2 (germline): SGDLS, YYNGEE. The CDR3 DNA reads TGTGCCAGCAGCGTAGTATCAGGTCTCCAAGAGACCCAGTACTTC. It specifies CASSVVSGLQETQYF.

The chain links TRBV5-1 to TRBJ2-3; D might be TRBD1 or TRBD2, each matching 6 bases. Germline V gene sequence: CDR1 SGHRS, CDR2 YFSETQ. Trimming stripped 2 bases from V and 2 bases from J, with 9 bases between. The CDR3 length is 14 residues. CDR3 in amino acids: CASSLRGDTDTQYF. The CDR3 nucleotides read TGCGCCAGCAGCTTAAGGGGGGACACAGATACGCAGTATTTT.

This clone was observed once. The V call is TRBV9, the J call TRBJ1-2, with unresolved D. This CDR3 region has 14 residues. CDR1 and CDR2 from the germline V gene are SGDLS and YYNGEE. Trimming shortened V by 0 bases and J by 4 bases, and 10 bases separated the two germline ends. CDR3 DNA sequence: TGTGCCAGCAGCGTAGATAACAGACTCTATGGCTACACCTTC. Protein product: CASSVDNRLYGYTF.

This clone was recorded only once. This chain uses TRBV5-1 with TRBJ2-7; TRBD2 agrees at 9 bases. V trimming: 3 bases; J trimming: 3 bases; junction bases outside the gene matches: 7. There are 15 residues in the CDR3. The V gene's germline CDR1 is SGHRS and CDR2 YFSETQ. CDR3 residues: CASSSASGTYYEQYF. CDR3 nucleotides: TGCGCCAGCAGCTCGGCTAGCGGGACCTACTACGAGCAGTACTTC.

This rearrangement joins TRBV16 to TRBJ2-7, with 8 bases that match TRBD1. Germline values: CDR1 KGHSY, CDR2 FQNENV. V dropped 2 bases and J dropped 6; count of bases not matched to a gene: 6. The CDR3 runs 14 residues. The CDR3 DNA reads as TGTGCCAGCAGCCAACCCCGGGACAGGAGCGAGCAGTACTTC. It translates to CASSQPRDRSEQYF.

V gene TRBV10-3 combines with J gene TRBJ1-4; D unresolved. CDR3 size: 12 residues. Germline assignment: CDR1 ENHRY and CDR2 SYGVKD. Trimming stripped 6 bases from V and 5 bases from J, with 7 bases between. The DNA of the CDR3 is TGTGCCATCAGCGACAAAAATGAAAAACTGTTTTTT. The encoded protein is CAISDKNEKLFF.